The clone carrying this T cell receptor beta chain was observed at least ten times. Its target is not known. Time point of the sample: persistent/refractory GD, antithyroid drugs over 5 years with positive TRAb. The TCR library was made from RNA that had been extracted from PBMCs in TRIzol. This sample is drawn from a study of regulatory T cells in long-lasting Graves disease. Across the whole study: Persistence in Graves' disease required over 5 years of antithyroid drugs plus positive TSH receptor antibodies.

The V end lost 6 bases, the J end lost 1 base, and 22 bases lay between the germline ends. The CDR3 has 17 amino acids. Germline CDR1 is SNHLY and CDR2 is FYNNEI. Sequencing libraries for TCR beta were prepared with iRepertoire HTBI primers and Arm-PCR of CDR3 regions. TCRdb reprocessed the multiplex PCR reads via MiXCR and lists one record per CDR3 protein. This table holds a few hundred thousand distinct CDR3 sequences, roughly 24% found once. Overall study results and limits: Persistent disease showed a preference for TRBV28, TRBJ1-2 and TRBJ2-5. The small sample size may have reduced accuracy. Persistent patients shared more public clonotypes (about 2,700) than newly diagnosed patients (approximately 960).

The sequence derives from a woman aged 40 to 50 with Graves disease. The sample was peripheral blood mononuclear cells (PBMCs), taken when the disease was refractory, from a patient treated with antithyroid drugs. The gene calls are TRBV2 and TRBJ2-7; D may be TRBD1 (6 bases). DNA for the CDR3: TGTGCCAGCAGCCACTACCATACAGGGAGTAGTTCCTACGAGCAGTACTTC. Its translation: CASSHYHTGSSSYEQYF.